These T cell receptor beta chains were read from a single sample in a study of CD8 T cells in ankylosing spondylitis. TCRdb re-called the 5' RACE reads with MiXCR, one entry per CDR3 protein. The table records roughly 450,000 distinct CDR3 sequences, around 26% of them present only once. Sequenced input: blood, either unsorted or a sorted T cell fraction (not recorded which). The receptors originated from a male donor with ankylosing spondylitis. The CDR3 runs from the conserved cysteine through the conserved F or W. A D gene is named only where the DNA matches it firmly. Where a row states a size, it is once, few, many or the class of an expanded clone; other rows omit it.

TRBD1,TRBJ1-2,TRBV12-3/TRBV12-4,few,TGTGCCAGCAGCATGACCGGACAGGGGGCGTATGGCTACACCTTC,CASSMTGQGAYGYTF
NA,TRBJ2-4,TRBV20-1,NA,TGCAGTGCTAGGGCTACGGGAGACATTCAGTACTTC,CSARATGDIQYF
NA,TRBJ1-6,TRBV9,few,TGTGCCAGCAGCGTAGACCCCAGCTCCTATAATTCACCCCTCCACTTT,CASSVDPSSYNSPLHF
TRBD2,TRBJ2-1,TRBV29-1,NA,TGCAGCGTTGTGGCGGGAGTTCAGGAGTTCTTC,CSVVAGVQEFF
NA,TRBJ2-1,TRBV12-3/TRBV12-4,few,TGTGCCAGCAGTACGCAGGGTCGGGTCCCCGATGAGCAGTTCTTC,CASSTQGRVPDEQFF
NA,TRBJ1-3,TRBV6-1,NA,TGTGCCAGCAGTTTCAGGGAGAACACCATATATTTT,CASSFRENTIYF
TRBD1,TRBJ1-6,TRBV7-8,once,TGTGCCAGCAGCCGAACAGGGGCGGGGGGGAGTTCACCCCTCCACTTT,CASSRTGAGGSSPLHF
NA,TRBJ2-5,TRBV27,NA,TGTGCCAGCAGTTTATACGGGCAGGGGGGCCAAGAGACCCAGTACTTC,CASSLYGQGGQETQYF
TRBD1,TRBJ1-4,TRBV28,NA,TGTGCCACTTCCGGGACAGGGTTTGAAAAACTGTTTTTT,CATSGTGFEKLFF
NA,TRBJ1-1,TRBV12-3/TRBV12-4,NA,TGTGCCAGCAGTTGGGACGGGAACACTGAAGCTTTCTTT,CASSWDGNTEAFF
TRBD2,TRBJ2-1,TRBV19,NA,TGTGCCAGTAGTACGTCTAGCGGGAGAGTCGATGAGCAGTTCTTC,CASSTSSGRVDEQFF
TRBD2,TRBJ2-1,TRBV5-1,NA,TGCGCCAGCAGCCCGATAGCGGGACTCAATGAGCAGTTCTTC,CASSPIAGLNEQFF
TRBD1,TRBJ2-7,TRBV12-3/TRBV12-4,few,TGTGCCAGCAGGGGGACAGGAGCTTACTACGAGCAGTACTTC,CASRGTGAYYEQYF
NA,TRBJ1-1,TRBV6-1,few,TGTGCCAGCAGTCAACAGGGTCGGAACACTGAAGCTTTCTTT,CASSQQGRNTEAFF
NA,TRBJ2-1,TRBV10-1,NA,TGCGCCACCCGAGGGTCCGGCAATGAGCAGTTCTTC,CATRGSGNEQFF
TRBD1,TRBJ2-3,TRBV5-1,many,TGCGCCAGCAGCCAACCGTGGGGACAGGGGGCAGATACGCAGTATTTT,CASSQPWGQGADTQYF